The text below deals with one T cell receptor beta chain. This entry belongs to a study of long-term antiretroviral therapy in people with HIV. V was cut by 1 base and J by 8 bases, with 11 bases left in between. This CDR3 region has 13 residues. CDR1 SGHAT and CDR2 FQNNGV come from the germline V gene. Survey-level immunoSEQ v3.0 assays were run. The table came from immunoSEQ multiplex PCR; TCRdb's copy has only in-frame clones and leaves some out. The sample lists tens of thousands of clones; 65% to 90% were seen once. The TCR originated in a woman between 18 and 30 years old with HIV. The sample consisted of unsorted PBMCs, taken just before starting antiretroviral therapy. The rearrangement uses TRBV11-2 and TRBJ1-2; D remains unclear. The CDR3, as DNA: TGTGCCAGCAGCTTAGGAGGGCGGCGGGGCTACACCTTC. It yields the protein CASSLGGRRGYTF.